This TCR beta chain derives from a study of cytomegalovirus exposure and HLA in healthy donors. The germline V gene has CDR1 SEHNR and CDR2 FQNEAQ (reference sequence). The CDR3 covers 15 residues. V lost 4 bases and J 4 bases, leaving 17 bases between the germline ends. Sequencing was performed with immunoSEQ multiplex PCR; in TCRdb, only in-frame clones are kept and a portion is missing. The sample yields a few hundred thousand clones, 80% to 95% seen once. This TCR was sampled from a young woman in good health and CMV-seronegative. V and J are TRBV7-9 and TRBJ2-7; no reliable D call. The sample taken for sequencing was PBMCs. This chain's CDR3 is CASSSPATIRYEQYF. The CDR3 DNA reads TGTGCCAGCAGCTCACCGGCCACTATTCGGTACGAGCAGTACTTC. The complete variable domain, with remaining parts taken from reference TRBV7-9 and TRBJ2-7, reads DTGVSQNPRHKITKRGQNVTFRCDPISEHNRLYWYRQTLGQGPEFLTYFQNEAQLEKSRLLSDRFSAERPKGSFSTLEIQRTEQGDSAMYLCASSSPATIRYEQYFGPGTRLTVT.